Listed below are T cell receptor beta chains from one sample, sequenced in a study of blood T cell repertoires in COVID-19. The data were produced by immunoSEQ multiplex PCR, yet TCRdb's version contains in-frame clones alone and is incomplete. The data contain approximately 100,000 clones, about 88% of them singletons. Sequencing was done on a sample of peripheral blood. The source is a woman aged 80 or older with active COVID-19. Each CDR3 is given without its conserved first and last residue. The D gene is left open where the match is weak.

V: TRBV7-2
J: TRBJ1-1
D: TRBD1
CDR3: ASSLLQGKAF

V: TRBV18
J: TRBJ2-7
D: -
CDR3: ASSHEHRTPLGQY

V: TRBV7-2
J: TRBJ1-2
D: -
CDR3: ASSFTSTGGYGYT

V: TRBV6-7
J: TRBJ2-6
D: TRBD1
CDR3: ASSYAGTGCPGANVLT

V: TRBV19
J: TRBJ2-2
D: TRBD2
CDR3: ASTFGTSGGNTGELF

V: TRBV10-1
J: TRBJ2-5
D: TRBD1
CDR3: ASSTTGTGPPTVEETQY

V: TRBV6-5
J: TRBJ2-1
D: TRBD2
CDR3: ASSYRTSGFDNEQF

V: TRBV7-2
J: TRBJ2-5
D: TRBD1
CDR3: ASRRGTGGSKETQY

V: TRBV7-9
J: TRBJ1-2
D: -
CDR3: ASSLAIGVPGGYT

V: TRBV19
J: TRBJ2-1
D: TRBD2
CDR3: ASSMKSSGSTEQF

V: TRBV7-2
J: TRBJ2-7
D: TRBD1
CDR3: ASSLSRQGTSEQY

V: TRBV7-9
J: TRBJ1-5
D: -
CDR3: ASSSDSTNQPQH

V: TRBV7-3
J: TRBJ2-1
D: TRBD2
CDR3: ASSRGLAGPYNEQF

V: TRBV27
J: TRBJ1-5
D: TRBD1
CDR3: ASARGGGQPQH

V: TRBV3-1/TRBV3-2
J: TRBJ2-3
D: -
CDR3: ASSQVRGDTQY

V: TRBV28
J: TRBJ2-7
D: -
CDR3: ASSLADRSSYEQY

V: TRBV6-2/TRBV6-3
J: TRBJ2-7
D: -
CDR3: ASSYGRGTPYEQY

V: TRBV5-6
J: TRBJ2-1
D: TRBD2
CDR3: ASASGRTGEQF

V: TRBV6-5
J: TRBJ2-2
D: -
CDR3: ASSPYRSNTGELF

V: TRBV6-1
J: TRBJ2-5
D: -
CDR3: ASSEAVGVETQY

V: TRBV11-3
J: TRBJ2-7
D: -
CDR3: ASSLAWQLEGLPEQY

V: TRBV19
J: TRBJ2-5
D: -
CDR3: ASSMTGAQETQY

V: TRBV18
J: TRBJ2-7
D: -
CDR3: ASSPTGTYEQY

V: TRBV28
J: TRBJ2-1
D: -
CDR3: ASSHHRGNEQF

V: TRBV28
J: TRBJ1-1
D: -
CDR3: ASSLRAEAF

V: TRBV7-2
J: TRBJ2-3
D: TRBD2
CDR3: ASSFRTSGRITDTQY

V: TRBV7-9
J: TRBJ2-7
D: TRBD1
CDR3: ASSYTGDRGYEQY

V: TRBV29-1
J: TRBJ2-2
D: TRBD2
CDR3: SVSEASGSLRNTGELF

V: TRBV6-2/TRBV6-3
J: TRBJ2-1
D: TRBD1
CDR3: ASRPQGASYNEQF

V: TRBV24-1
J: TRBJ2-6
D: TRBD2
CDR3: ATSDFGAGAGANVLT

V: TRBV9
J: TRBJ2-1
D: TRBD2
CDR3: ASSKRGRTSGYNEQF

V: TRBV28
J: TRBJ2-1
D: TRBD1
CDR3: ASSGTHRDRGIGGKIDEQF

V: TRBV11-1
J: TRBJ2-7
D: TRBD2
CDR3: ASIRDSSGPNEQY

V: TRBV3-1/TRBV3-2
J: TRBJ2-1
D: -
CDR3: ASSRDITGEDEQF

V: TRBV4-1
J: TRBJ2-1
D: TRBD1
CDR3: ASSFSTGAYNEQF

V: TRBV5-6
J: TRBJ2-6
D: TRBD1
CDR3: ASSLGQTSGANVLT

V: TRBV6-2/TRBV6-3
J: TRBJ1-5
D: -
CDR3: ASSYSIGGLSNQPQH

V: TRBV28
J: TRBJ1-3
D: -
CDR3: ASSPSSEGARNTIY